This is a list of T cell receptor beta chains from one sample in a study of OX40 agonist ivuxolimab in advanced cancers. Measured with immunoSEQ multiplex PCR; TCRdb has only the in-frame clones, and not every one. The sample yields tens of thousands of clones, 75% to 90% seen once. The source was CD4+ or CD8+ T cells sorted from blood, collected in a trial of the OX40 agonist ivuxolimab. Source of these receptors: an adult with an advanced solid tumor such as melanoma, head and neck, liver or kidney cancer. CDR3s include the opening cysteine and the closing phenylalanine or tryptophan. A D gene is named only where the DNA matches it firmly. Clone sizes are given selectively: once, few, many, or a class where the clone is expanded.

TRBV6-6	TRBJ2-5	NA	once	CASSRQSGETQYF	TGTGCCAGCAGTCGACAGAGTGGGGAGACCCAGTACTTC
TRBV6-6	TRBJ1-4	NA	NA	CASSYSPGAGEKLFF	TGTGCCAGCAGTTACTCACCGGGGGCGGGTGAAAAACTGTTTTTT
TRBV5-6	TRBJ1-2	TRBD1	NA	CASSFPGQGVYGYTF	TGTGCCAGCAGCTTCCCGGGACAGGGGGTCTATGGCTACACCTTC
TRBV2	TRBJ2-1	TRBD2	NA	CASTGLAGYNEQFF	TGTGCCAGCACGGGACTAGCGGGATACAATGAGCAGTTCTTC
TRBV14	TRBJ1-2	NA	NA	CASSLGRGDGYTF	TGTGCCAGCAGCCTGGGTCGGGGAGATGGCTACACCTTC
TRBV6-1	TRBJ1-6	NA	NA	CASGRDSSYNSPLHF	TGTGCCAGCGGCCGGGATAGCTCCTATAATTCACCCCTCCACTTT
TRBV5-1	TRBJ2-1	NA	NA	CASSLEATGYNEQFF	TGCGCCAGCAGCTTGGAAGCGACAGGCTACAATGAGCAGTTCTTC
TRBV6-1	TRBJ2-5	NA	NA	CASSRSGYQETQYF	TGTGCCAGCAGCCGTTCGGGGTACCAAGAGACCCAGTACTTC
TRBV6-1	TRBJ2-1	TRBD1	NA	CASRDSNYNEQFF	TGTGCCAGCCGGGACAGCAACTACAATGAGCAGTTCTTC
TRBV21-1	TRBJ2-1	NA	once	CASSKARTAFF	TGTGCCAGCAGCAAAGCCCGGACGGCGTTCTTC
TRBV2	TRBJ2-5	NA	once	CASTPSQETQYF	TGTGCCAGCACGCCTAGCCAAGAGACCCAGTACTTC
TRBV5-1	TRBJ2-7	NA	NA	CASSFGRQGGEQYF	TGCGCCAGCAGCTTCGGGAGACAGGGTGGCGAGCAGTACTTC
TRBV19	TRBJ2-4	NA	NA	CGRDEGGGNIQYF	TGTGGAAGGGACGAGGGAGGGGGGAACATTCAGTACTTC
TRBV19	TRBJ2-6	NA	once	CASSPRPSGANVLTF	TGTGCCAGTAGTCCTCGTCCCTCTGGGGCCAACGTCCTGACTTTC
TRBV28	TRBJ1-6	TRBD1	NA	CASSVYSGTGANSPLHF	TGTGCCAGCAGTGTTTATTCCGGGACAGGGGCTAATTCACCCCTCCACTTT
TRBV30	TRBJ2-3	NA	NA	CAWGGGFTDTQYF	TGTGCCTGGGGGGGCGGGTTCACAGATACGCAGTATTTT
TRBV5-4	TRBJ1-1	NA	NA	CASSLGGRRVYMNTEAFF	TGTGCCAGCAGCTTAGGGGGGCGCAGGGTTTACATGAACACTGAAGCTTTCTTT
TRBV29-1	TRBJ2-3	NA	NA	CSVPLGADTQYF	TGCAGCGTCCCCCTTGGAGCAGATACGCAGTATTTT
TRBV9	TRBJ1-1	TRBD1	NA	CASSPRTGMTEAFF	TGTGCCAGCAGCCCTCGGACAGGGATGACTGAAGCTTTCTTT
TRBV19	TRBJ1-5	NA	NA	CASRGAGDFRQPQHF	TGTGCCAGCCGGGGGGCAGGGGATTTCCGGCAGCCCCAGCATTTT
TRBV19	TRBJ2-3	NA	NA	CASSSTLAPTDTQYF	TGTGCCAGCTCCTCTACACTGGCCCCCACAGATACGCAGTATTTT
TRBV11-3	TRBJ2-1	TRBD2	NA	CASSSPFGTSGRASYNEQFF	TGTGCCAGCAGCTCGCCTTTCGGGACTAGCGGGAGGGCCTCCTACAATGAGCAGTTCTTC
TRBV9	TRBJ1-3	NA	NA	CASSVANRDSGNTIYF	TGTGCCAGCAGCGTAGCTAACAGGGACTCTGGAAACACCATATATTTT
TRBV6-5	TRBJ2-3	NA	NA	CASTFRGTDTQYF	TGTGCCAGCACCTTCCGGGGCACAGATACGCAGTATTTT
TRBV10-3	TRBJ2-7	NA	NA	CAISEETYEQYF	TGTGCCATCAGTGAGGAGACCTACGAGCAGTACTTC
TRBV5-1	TRBJ1-4	TRBD1	NA	CASSASIPSGTGALNEKLFF	TGCGCCAGCAGCGCCTCAATCCCTTCCGGGACAGGGGCCCTTAATGAAAAACTGTTTTTT
TRBV21-1	TRBJ1-4	NA	NA	CALRVGARKLFF	TGTGCCCTACGTGTGGGGGCGAGGAAACTGTTTTTT
TRBV11-3	TRBJ2-3	TRBD2	NA	CASSPRTSGRMGDTQYF	TGTGCCAGCAGCCCCCGGACTAGCGGGAGGATGGGAGATACGCAGTATTTT
TRBV6-5	TRBJ1-4	TRBD1	NA	CASSPGTANEKLFF	TGTGCCAGCAGCCCCGGGACAGCTAATGAAAAACTGTTTTTT
TRBV10-3	TRBJ2-1	TRBD2	NA	CAISGLGSEQFF	TGTGCCATCAGCGGACTAGGCAGTGAGCAGTTCTTC
TRBV5-4	TRBJ1-2	NA	NA	CASSLGATSYGYTF	TGTGCCAGCAGCTTAGGGGCGACCTCCTATGGCTACACCTTC
TRBV10-3	TRBJ2-3	TRBD2	once	CAISAKLAGGTDTQYF	TGTGCCATCAGTGCCAAACTAGCGGGAGGTACAGATACGCAGTATTTT
TRBV7-8	TRBJ1-1	NA	NA	CASSPILNTEAFF	TGTGCCAGCTCCCCAATCCTGAACACTGAAGCTTTCTTT
TRBV28	TRBJ1-5	NA	few	CASSKPGLKLQPQHF	TGTGCCAGCAGTAAACCGGGACTGAAGCTTCAGCCCCAGCATTTT
TRBV28	TRBJ1-1	TRBD1	NA	CASTYPQQGAESGAFF	TGTGCCAGCACGTACCCCCAACAGGGGGCGGAGAGCGGGGCTTTCTTT
TRBV4-1	TRBJ2-3	NA	NA	CASSQGTLTAEAGVTDTQYF	TGCGCCAGCAGCCAAGGAACCCTGACTGCGGAGGCTGGGGTCACAGATACGCAGTATTTT
TRBV27	TRBJ1-4	NA	NA	CASSLRGGSEKLFF	TGTGCCAGCAGTTTAAGAGGGGGGAGCGAAAAACTGTTTTTT
TRBV29-1	TRBJ1-4	NA	NA	CSVEGGGQTGLTNEKLFF	TGCAGCGTTGAAGGCGGCGGCCAAACAGGGCTTACTAATGAAAAACTGTTTTTT
TRBV6-1	TRBJ2-7	TRBD1	NA	CASKGAGTGGYEQYF	TGTGCCAGCAAAGGGGCCGGGACAGGGGGGTACGAGCAGTACTTC
TRBV5-6	TRBJ2-5	TRBD2	NA	CASSYMGLLKETQYF	TGTGCCAGCAGCTATATGGGACTACTTAAGGAGACCCAGTACTTC
TRBV2	TRBJ2-5	NA	NA	CATSGQETQYF	TGTGCCACCTCAGGGCAAGAGACCCAGTACTTC
TRBV6-1	TRBJ2-1	NA	NA	CATESAPGAGRVF	TGTGCCACGGAATCCGCTCCAGGGGCGGGTAGAGTCTTC
TRBV19	TRBJ2-4	NA	NA	CASSIGTRGIQYF	TGTGCCAGTAGTATAGGAACAAGGGGCATTCAGTACTTC
TRBV6-6	TRBJ2-3	NA	once	CASVYARGVGTDTQYF	TGTGCCAGCGTCTACGCCAGGGGGGTAGGCACAGATACGCAGTATTTT
TRBV5-6	TRBJ1-6	NA	once	CASSLGLDNSPLHF	TGTGCCAGCAGCTTGGGACTGGATAATTCACCCCTCCACTTT
TRBV7-3	TRBJ2-7	NA	NA	CASSSGPGRAQYF	TGTGCCAGCAGCTCGGGACCGGGTAGGGCGCAGTACTTC
TRBV28	TRBJ2-7	NA	NA	CASSLRGRSSYEQYF	TGTGCCAGCAGCCTAAGGGGCAGGAGCTCCTACGAGCAGTACTTC
TRBV6-5	TRBJ2-1	TRBD2	NA	CASSTHLADYNEQFF	TGTGCCAGCAGTACCCACCTAGCGGACTACAATGAGCAGTTCTTC
TRBV14	TRBJ2-1	TRBD2	NA	CASSLAGGYEQFF	TGTGCCAGCAGCCTAGCGGGAGGGTATGAGCAGTTCTTC
TRBV14	TRBJ2-7	NA	medium-sized	CASSPLFPEQYF	TGTGCCAGCAGCCCCCTCTTCCCCGAGCAGTACTTC
TRBV4-1	TRBJ2-3	TRBD2	NA	CASSGGLTSTDTQYF	TGCGCCAGTTCGGGGGGACTTACTAGCACAGATACGCAGTATTTT
TRBV27	TRBJ2-1	TRBD2	NA	CASRGLAGGNEQFF	TGTGCCAGCAGGGGACTAGCGGGAGGCAATGAGCAGTTCTTC
TRBV29-1	TRBJ2-1	NA	once	CSVGVYNEQFF	TGCAGCGTTGGAGTTTACAATGAGCAGTTCTTC
TRBV5-1	TRBJ2-3	TRBD1	few	CASNRGFTDTQYF	TGCGCCAGCAACAGGGGTTTCACAGATACGCAGTATTTT
TRBV14	TRBJ2-1	TRBD2	NA	CASSQGGGREVEQFF	TGTGCCAGCAGCCAAGGAGGCGGGAGGGAGGTTGAGCAGTTCTTC
TRBV7-2	TRBJ2-7	TRBD2	NA	CASSLASSGSSYEQYF	TGTGCCAGCAGCTTAGCGTCTAGCGGGAGCTCCTACGAGCAGTACTTC
TRBV5-4	TRBJ2-4	TRBD2	NA	CASSLGTSGSGNIQYF	TGTGCCAGCAGCTTGGGGACTAGCGGGAGTGGGAACATTCAGTACTTC